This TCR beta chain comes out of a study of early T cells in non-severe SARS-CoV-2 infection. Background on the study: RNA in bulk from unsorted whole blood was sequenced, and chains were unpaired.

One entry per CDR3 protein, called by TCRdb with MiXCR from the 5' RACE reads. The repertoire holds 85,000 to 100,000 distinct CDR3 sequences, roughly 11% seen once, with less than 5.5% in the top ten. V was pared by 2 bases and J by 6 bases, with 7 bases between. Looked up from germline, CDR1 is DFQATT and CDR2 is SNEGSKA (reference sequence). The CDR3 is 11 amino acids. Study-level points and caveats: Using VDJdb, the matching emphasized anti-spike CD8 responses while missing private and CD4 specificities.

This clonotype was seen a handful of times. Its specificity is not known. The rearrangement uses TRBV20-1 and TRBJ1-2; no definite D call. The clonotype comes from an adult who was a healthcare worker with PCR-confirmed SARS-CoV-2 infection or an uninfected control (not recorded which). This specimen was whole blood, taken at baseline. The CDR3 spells CSARNTHGYTF. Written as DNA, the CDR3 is TGCAGTGCTAGAAACACCCATGGCTACACCTTC.